The 21 T cell receptor beta chains below come from one sample, sequenced in a study of shared clonotypes between healthy human individuals (TCRdb year 2020). The method behind the library was the immunoSEQ multiplex PCR assay. Here the immuneACCESS table is served through TCRdb, limited to in-frame sequences with V and J called. Missing clones are a known gap in these copies; in checked studies unresolved V genes cover under half, and the rest lacks a known reason. The sample contains over 2,000,000 clones, 90% to 95% of them found a single time. More than 1.5% of the sample lies in the top ten. CD8 naive samples consisted of CD45RO-negative cells that were positively selected for CCR7, yielding a CD45RA+CCR7+ population without TemRA cells. Sequencing used naive CD8+ T cells from PBMCs. In light of the paper, this sample's cell subset or site label describes: CD45RA+CCR7+. These receptors were taken from a man between 18 and 35 years old in good health. Some clones in this sample may be carry-over from other donors' samples.

The chain couples TRBV27 to TRBJ2-7; tentatively, D is TRBD1 or TRBD2 (5 bases each). The germline V gene encodes CDR1 MNHEY and CDR2 SMNVEV (reference sequence). Trimming removed 0 bases at V and 4 bases at J, with 16 bases between. This CDR3 contains 16 residues. The DNA for the CDR3 is TGTGCCAGCAGTTTATCGACCGGGACGGCTCGGTACGAGCAGTACTTC. Its protein is CASSLSTGTARYEQYF.

Note on this clone: The same CDR3 is also encoded by other DNA sequences in this sample. The chain couples TRBV9 to TRBJ2-7; D may be TRBD1 or TRBD2 (5 bases each). Trimming took off 3 bases at V and 2 bases at J, with 12 bases between the two ends. This CDR3 has 14 amino acids. Germline V lookup: CDR1 SGDLS, CDR2 YYNGEE. The CDR3 is CASSDRDGTYEQYF. Written as DNA, the CDR3 is TGTGCCAGCAGCGACCGGGACGGAACCTACGAGCAGTACTTC.

The chain carries TRBV7-2 and TRBJ2-7; 12 bases map to TRBD2. CDR3 size: 15 residues. V lost 5 bases to trimming and J lost 2 bases; unmatched junction nucleotides: 4. Germline V gene lookup returns CDR1 SGHTA and CDR2 FQGNSA. DNA of the CDR3: TGTGCCAGCAGCGTGGGACTAGCGGGTCCCTACGAGCAGTACTTC. Translating gives CASSVGLAGPYEQYF.

This rearrangement joins TRBV9 to TRBJ2-2; D ambiguous. With 4 bases removed from V and 1 base from J, the gap between germline ends came to 14 bases. Germline values: CDR1 SGDLS, CDR2 YYNGEE. The CDR3 extends over 16 amino acids. As DNA, the CDR3 is TGTGCCAGCAGCCCCCGATACTCGGGGAACACCGGGGAGCTGTTTTTT. This translates into CASSPRYSGNTGELFF.

This chain links TRBV19 with TRBJ2-2; 8 nucleotides line up with TRBD1. The trim removed 7 bases at V and 3 bases at J, leaving 7 bases unmatched. Germline loops: CDR1 LNHDA, CDR2 SQIVND (reference sequence). This CDR3 is built from 15 residues. As DNA, the CDR3 is TGTGCCAGTACCAGGGGGCCGGGGTACACCGGGGAGCTGTTTTTT. It translates to CASTRGPGYTGELFF.

V usage is TRBV27 and J usage is TRBJ1-2, with D tentatively TRBD1 (5 bases). Between the trimmed V and J ends, which lost 5 bases and 6 bases, there was a span of 19 bases. CDR3 size: 15 residues. CDR1 is MNHEY and CDR2 is SMNVEV in the germline V gene (reference sequence). CDR3 nucleotide sequence: TGTGCCAGCAGTCAACGATACGGGACCAGGGATGGCTACACCTTC. Its protein is CASSQRYGTRDGYTF.

The V gene is TRBV7-9, the J gene TRBJ1-4; D gene ambiguous. In germline, CDR1 is SEHNR, CDR2 FQNEAQ (reference sequence). The germline V and J ends were trimmed by 4 bases and 0 bases, with 12 bases remaining between them. CDR3 size: 16 residues. CDR3 protein: CASSWEPHSTNEKLFF. In DNA form, the CDR3 reads TGTGCCAGCAGCTGGGAGCCCCATTCAACTAATGAAAAACTGTTTTTT.

The chain joins TRBV7-8 to TRBJ1-2; D not certain. Germline-derived CDR1 and CDR2 are SGHVS and FQNEAQ. The germline V and J ends were trimmed by 0 bases and 1 base, with 6 bases remaining between them. This CDR3 has 14 amino acids. The chain's CDR3 is CASSLAGLNYGYTF. The CDR3 DNA is TGTGCCAGCAGCTTAGCTGGACTTAACTATGGCTACACCTTC. Filled out from reference TRBV7-8 and TRBJ1-2, the complete variable domain reads GAGVSQSPRYKVAKRGQDVALRCDPISGHVSLFWYQQALGQGPEFLTYFQNEAQLDKSGLPSDRFFAERPEGSVSTLKIQRTQQEDSAVYLCASSLAGLNYGYTFGSGTRLTVV.

This clone appeared once. The J gene is TRBJ2-7, the V gene TRBV27, with a weak D call TRBD1 (5 bases). Trimming cost V 2 bases and J 0 bases, with 14 bases left between them. The CDR3 length is 16 residues. CDR1 MNHEY and CDR2 SMNVEV come from the germline V gene (reference sequence). DNA of the CDR3: TGTGCCAGCAGTTTAGGTCCAGGGTGGAGCTCCTACGAGCAGTACTTC. Its translation is CASSLGPGWSSYEQYF.

The gene calls are TRBV4-3 and TRBJ2-7; 11 nucleotides match TRBD2. Trimming cost V 1 base and J 4 bases; bases outside gene matches: 6. There are 16 residues in the CDR3. Per the germline V gene, CDR1 is LGHNA and CDR2 is YSLEER. CDR3 sequence (DNA): TGCGCCAGCAGCCAAGGGGTAGCGGGAGGGGGGTACGAGCAGTACTTC. Translating it yields CASSQGVAGGGYEQYF.

The rearrangement joins TRBV10-3 to TRBJ1-2, with a tentative D call TRBD1 (6 bases). Per germline, CDR1 ENHRY and CDR2 SYGVKD. The CDR3 covers 15 residues. V lost 10 bases to trimming and J lost 0 bases, with 18 bases between them. The CDR3 protein is CATASGQSSNYGYTF. The DNA for the CDR3 is TGTGCCACCGCGTCGGGACAATCCTCTAACTATGGCTACACCTTC.

The rearrangement joins TRBV29-1 to TRBJ2-2, with D unresolved. The CDR3 has 13 amino acids. The ends were cut back, 5 bases at V and 4 bases at J, with 11 bases in the middle. The germline CDR1 and CDR2 sequences are SQVTM and ANQGSEA. The CDR3 here is CSVTGPSTGELFF. As DNA, the CDR3 is TGCAGCGTTACTGGACCCTCCACCGGGGAGCTGTTTTTT.

The chain is built from TRBV15 and TRBJ1-4, with TRBD1 matching over 7 bases. In germline, CDR1 is LNHNV, CDR2 YYDKDF (reference sequence). Trimming at V came to 4 bases and at J to 5 bases, leaving 4 bases not matched to a gene. The CDR3 is made up of 14 amino acids. The CDR3 region is CATSTRQGNEKLFF. The CDR3 DNA sequence: TGTGCCACCAGCACCAGACAGGGAAATGAAAAACTGTTTTTT.

The chain combines TRBV30 with TRBJ2-7, with D possibly being TRBD2 (5 bases). The CDR3 covers 13 residues. Germline V CDR1 and CDR2: GTSNPN, SVGIG (reference sequence). V was pared by 0 bases and J by 9 bases, with 15 bases between. CDR3 nucleotides: TGTGCCTGGAGTGTTGGCAGGCGGGTAGTGCAGTACTTC. Protein sequence: CAWSVGRRVVQYF.

The rearrangement links TRBV14 to TRBJ1-1; unclear D gene. Germline V lookup: CDR1 SGHDN, CDR2 FVKESK. V was shortened by 1 base and J by 0 bases, with 6 bases between the two germline ends. The CDR3 runs to 14 residues. CDR3 nucleotides: TGTGCCAGCAGCCAAGGTCAGATGAACACTGAAGCTTTCTTT. Translated, it gives CASSQGQMNTEAFF.

The rearrangement links TRBV5-4 to TRBJ2-1, with D perhaps matching TRBD2 (5 bases). The V end lost 4 bases, the J end lost 9 bases, and 11 bases lay between the germline ends. In germline, CDR1 is SGHNT, CDR2 YYREEE (reference sequence). The CDR3 consists of 12 residues. The CDR3 reads CASSPGVGEQFF. CDR3 in DNA: TGTGCCAGCAGCCCCGGGGTGGGTGAGCAGTTCTTC. The full variable domain, in which reference TRBV5-4 and TRBJ2-1 provide the parts outside the CDR3, is ETGVTQSPTHLIKTRGQQVTLRCSSQSGHNTVSWYQQALGQGPQFIFQYYREEENGRGNFPPRFSGLQFPNYSSELNVNALELDDSALYLCASSPGVGEQFFGPGTRLTVL.

This chain uses TRBV7-8 with TRBJ2-3; D might be TRBD2 (6 bases). CDR1 SGHVS and CDR2 FQNEAQ come from the germline V gene. The germline V and J ends were trimmed by 5 bases and 2 bases, with 14 bases remaining between them. The CDR3 is 15 residues long. The CDR3 is CASSPPGVNTDTQYF. CDR3 DNA: TGTGCCAGCAGCCCCCCGGGAGTGAACACAGATACGCAGTATTTT.

The chain uses TRBV7-8 and TRBJ2-7; TRBD1 aligns across 10 bases. Germline CDR1 is SGHVS and CDR2 is FQNEAQ. V lost 6 bases to trimming and J lost 6 bases; unmatched junction nucleotides: 14. This CDR3 spans 16 amino acids. CDR3 protein: CASRIGPGQGLIEQYF. As DNA, the CDR3 is TGTGCCAGCAGAATCGGGCCGGGACAGGGGTTGATCGAGCAGTACTTC.

This clone appeared once. CDR3 sequence reads: CATTSGGKNTEAFF. CDR3 in DNA: TGCGCTACAACCTCGGGCGGAAAAAACACTGAAGCTTTCTTT. This sequence joins TRBV4-3 and TRBJ1-1; D is undetermined. CDR1 LGHNA and CDR2 YSLEER come from the germline V gene. The CDR3 runs 14 residues.

This clone was counted a single time. V and J are TRBV2 and TRBJ2-1; TRBD1 aligns across 9 bases. V lost 6 bases to trimming and J lost 8 bases; unmatched junction nucleotides: 8. The length of the CDR3 is 14 residues. Germline CDR1 reads SNHLY; CDR2 reads FYNNEI. CDR3 coding DNA: TGTGCCAGCAGGGCGACAGGGGGGGGCCATGAGCAGTTCTTC. It codes for CASRATGGGHEQFF.

The J gene is TRBJ2-7, the V gene TRBV6-6, with 8 nucleotides matching TRBD2. Trimming removed 5 bases from V and 3 bases from J; junction bases left unmatched: 9. CDR1 MNHNY and CDR2 SVGAGI come from the germline V gene (reference sequence). This CDR3 region has 15 residues. The CDR3 DNA sequence: TGTGCCAGCAGTACCGGACTAGCACACAACTACGAGCAGTACTTC. Translated: CASSTGLAHNYEQYF.